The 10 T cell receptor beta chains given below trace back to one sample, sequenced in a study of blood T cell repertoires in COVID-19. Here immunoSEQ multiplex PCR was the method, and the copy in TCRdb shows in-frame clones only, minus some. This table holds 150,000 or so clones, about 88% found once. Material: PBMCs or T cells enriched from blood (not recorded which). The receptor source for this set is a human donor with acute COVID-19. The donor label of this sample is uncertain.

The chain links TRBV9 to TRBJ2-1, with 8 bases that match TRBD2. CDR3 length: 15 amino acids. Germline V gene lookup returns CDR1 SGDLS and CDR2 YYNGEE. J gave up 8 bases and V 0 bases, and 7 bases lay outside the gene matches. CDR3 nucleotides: TGTGCCAGCAGCGTAGCGGGGGGGGCCGGGTATGAGCAGTTCTTC. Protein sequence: CASSVAGGAGYEQFF.

The DNA for the CDR3 is TGTGCCAGCAAAGGGGGACAGGGCACAGATACGCAGTATTTT. Translating gives CASKGGQGTDTQYF. This chain uses TRBV11-2 with TRBJ2-3, with 8 positions matching TRBD1. Per germline, CDR1 SGHAT and CDR2 FQNNGV. This CDR3 contains 14 residues. V lost 7 bases and J lost 1; bases outside the gene matches: 4.

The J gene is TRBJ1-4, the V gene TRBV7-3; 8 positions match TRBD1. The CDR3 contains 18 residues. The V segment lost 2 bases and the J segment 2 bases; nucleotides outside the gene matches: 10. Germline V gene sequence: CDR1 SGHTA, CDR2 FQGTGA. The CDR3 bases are TGTGCCAGCAGCTTATGTGGGGACAGGAGGGTGACTAATGAAAAACTGTTTTTT. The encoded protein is CASSLCGDRRVTNEKLFF.

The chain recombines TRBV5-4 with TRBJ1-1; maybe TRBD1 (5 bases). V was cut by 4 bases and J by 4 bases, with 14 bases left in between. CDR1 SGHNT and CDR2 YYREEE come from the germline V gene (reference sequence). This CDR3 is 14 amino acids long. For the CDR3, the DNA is TGTGCCAGCAGCCCGCGGGGGGTGAGCACTGAAGCTTTCTTT. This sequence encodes CASSPRGVSTEAFF.

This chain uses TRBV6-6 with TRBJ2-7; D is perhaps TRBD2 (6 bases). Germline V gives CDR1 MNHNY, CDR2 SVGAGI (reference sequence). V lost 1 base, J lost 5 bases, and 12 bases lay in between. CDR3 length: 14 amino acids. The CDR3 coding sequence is TGTGCCAGCAGTTACTGGGACGGGGGAGACGAGCAGTACTTC. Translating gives CASSYWDGGDEQYF.

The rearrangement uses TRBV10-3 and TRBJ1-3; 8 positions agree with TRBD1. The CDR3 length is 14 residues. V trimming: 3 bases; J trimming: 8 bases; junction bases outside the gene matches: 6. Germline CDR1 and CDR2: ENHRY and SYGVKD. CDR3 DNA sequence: TGTGCCATCAGTGACAGGGGGCTCGGGGACACCATATATTTT. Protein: CAISDRGLGDTIYF.

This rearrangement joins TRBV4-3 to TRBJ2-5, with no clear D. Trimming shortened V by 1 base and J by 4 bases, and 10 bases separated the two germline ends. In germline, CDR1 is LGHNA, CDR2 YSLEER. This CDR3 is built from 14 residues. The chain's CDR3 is CASSQGGARETQYF. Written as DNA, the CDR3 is TGCGCCAGCAGCCAAGGCGGAGCGAGAGAGACCCAGTACTTC.

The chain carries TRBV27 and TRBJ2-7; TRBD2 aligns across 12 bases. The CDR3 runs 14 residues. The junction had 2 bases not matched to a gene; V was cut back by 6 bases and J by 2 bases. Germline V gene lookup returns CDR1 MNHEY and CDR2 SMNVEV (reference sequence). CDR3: CASRSSGGAYEQYF. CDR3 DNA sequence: TGTGCCAGCAGGTCTAGCGGGGGGGCCTACGAGCAGTACTTC.

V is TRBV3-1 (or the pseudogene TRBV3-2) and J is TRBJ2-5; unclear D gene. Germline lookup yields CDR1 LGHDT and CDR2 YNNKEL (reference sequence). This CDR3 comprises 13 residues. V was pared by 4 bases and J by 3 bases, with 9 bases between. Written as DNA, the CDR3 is TGTGCCAGCAGCCGGAGCCCTGAAGAGACCCAGTACTTC. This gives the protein CASSRSPEETQYF.

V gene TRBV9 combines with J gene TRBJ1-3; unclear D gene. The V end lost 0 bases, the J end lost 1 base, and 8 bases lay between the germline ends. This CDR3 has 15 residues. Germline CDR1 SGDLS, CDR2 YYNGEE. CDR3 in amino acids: CASSVEPNSGNTIYF. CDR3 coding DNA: TGTGCCAGCAGCGTAGAACCTAATTCTGGAAACACCATATATTTT.